The 24 T cell receptor beta chains below come from one sample, sequenced in a study of blood T cell repertoires in COVID-19. Data came from immunoSEQ multiplex PCR; TCRdb stores just in-frame clones and leaves some out. The sample has roughly 180,000 clones, around 79% seen once. The material sequenced was peripheral blood. The receptors come from a woman in her fifties or sixties with COVID-19, enrolled during active disease.

Details on this clone: The sample carries other DNA sequences with the same CDR3. The chain is built from TRBV7-3 and TRBJ2-2, with D perhaps matching TRBD1 (6 bases). Germline assignment: CDR1 SGHTA and CDR2 FQGTGA. The CDR3 length is 13 residues. The V and J ends lost 5 bases and 4 bases respectively, with 8 bases between them. CDR3 residues: CASSLGGTGELFF. CDR3 sequence (DNA): TGTGCCAGCAGCCTAGGGGGCACCGGGGAGCTGTTTTTT. Full variable domain (outside the CDR3, taken from reference TRBV7-3 and TRBJ2-2): GAGVSQTPSNKVTEKGKYVELRCDPISGHTALYWYRQSLGQGPEFLIYFQGTGAADDSGLPNDRFFAVRPEGSVSTLKIQRTERGDSAVYLCASSLGGTGELFFGEGSRLTVL.

This rearrangement joins TRBV5-4 to TRBJ2-3; D not resolved. This CDR3 spans 15 amino acids. With 0 bases removed from V and 2 bases from J, the gap between germline ends came to 10 bases. Germline V gives CDR1 SGHNT, CDR2 YYREEE (reference sequence). The CDR3 coding sequence is TGTGCCAGCAGCTTGGGACTTGAGCCCACAGATACGCAGTATTTT. It yields the protein CASSLGLEPTDTQYF.

The chain's CDR3 is CASSSYRANYGYTF. The CDR3 DNA reads as TGTGCCAGCAGTTCCTATAGAGCTAACTATGGCTACACCTTC. The V gene is TRBV27, the J gene TRBJ1-2; D is undetermined. Between the trimmed V and J ends, which lost 4 bases and 0 bases, there was a span of 9 bases. Looked up from germline, CDR1 is MNHEY and CDR2 is SMNVEV (reference sequence). This CDR3 spans 14 amino acids.

The rearrangement joins TRBV15 to TRBJ2-5; D might be TRBD1 (6 bases). The germline gives CDR1 LNHNV, CDR2 YYDKDF (reference sequence). With 0 bases removed from V and 2 bases from J, the gap between germline ends came to 13 bases. This CDR3 has 16 amino acids. CDR3: CATSRDVQGRQETQYF. The CDR3 DNA sequence: TGTGCCACCAGCAGAGATGTACAGGGACGTCAAGAGACCCAGTACTTC.

In nucleotides, the CDR3 is TGTGCCAGCAGCCAAGCTACCCAGGCAGCGCAGTTCTTC. It encodes CASSQATQAAQFF. The genes are TRBV3-1 (or the pseudogene TRBV3-2) and TRBJ2-1; D is unresolved. Germline-derived CDR1 and CDR2 are LGHDT and YNNKEL (reference sequence). V lost 1 base, J lost 12 bases, and 13 bases lay in between. The CDR3 runs to 13 residues.

The chain uses TRBV28 and TRBJ2-7, with a possible D match to TRBD2 (5 bases). The CDR3 is 14 residues long. CDR1 and CDR2 (germline): MDHEN, SYDVKM. V lost 4 bases and J lost 5, with 15 bases in between. The CDR3 reads CASSSSGLRDEQYV. CDR3 DNA: TGTGCCAGCAGTTCCAGTGGATTGAGGGACGAGCAGTACGTC.

The chain employs TRBV15 and TRBJ2-3; TRBD2 might be the D (7 bases). Germline assignment: CDR1 LNHNV and CDR2 YYDKDF (reference sequence). Deletions cut 1 base from V and 4 bases from J, with 12 bases between. This CDR3 spans 15 amino acids. CDR3 in amino acids: CATSRGRGLADTQYF. DNA for the CDR3: TGTGCCACCAGCAGAGGGCGGGGGCTAGCAGATACGCAGTATTTT.

The CDR3 region has the DNA TGTGCCAGCAGCTTGCCGGGACAGCCATCTAACTATGGCTACACCTTC. It codes for CASSLPGQPSNYGYTF. The chain links TRBV5-4 to TRBJ1-2; TRBD1 agrees at 7 bases. CDR1 is SGHNT and CDR2 is YYREEE in the germline V gene (reference sequence). V shed 1 base and J 0 bases; nucleotides not matched to a gene: 6. This CDR3 is built from 16 residues.

The chain is built from TRBV28 and TRBJ2-5; 7 nucleotides agree with TRBD2. CDR1 is MDHEN, CDR2 SYDVKM, per germline. V lost 1 base, J lost 3 bases, and 5 bases stayed unmatched. The CDR3 extends over 15 amino acids. CDR3 bases: TGTGCCAGCAGTTTATTCAAGCTAGCGGAAGAGACCCAGTACTTC. Translating gives CASSLFKLAEETQYF.

The chain has TRBV30 and TRBJ2-3; 7 bases fit TRBD1. This CDR3 contains 13 residues. V gave up 2 bases and J gave up 5 bases; unmatched junction bases: 4. The germline V gene encodes CDR1 GTSNPN and CDR2 SVGIG (reference sequence). This CDR3 reads CAWSKGARDTQYF. The CDR3 nucleotides read TGTGCCTGGAGTAAGGGGGCCAGAGATACGCAGTATTTT.

The rearrangement uses TRBV5-4 and TRBJ2-1, with a weak D call TRBD2 (6 bases). V was pared by 7 bases and J by 0 bases, with 8 bases between. The CDR3 sequence is 13 residues long. From germline, CDR1 is SGHNT and CDR2 YYREEE (reference sequence). CDR3 protein: CASGGVSYNEQFF. CDR3 coding DNA: TGTGCCAGCGGCGGGGTCTCCTACAATGAGCAGTTCTTC.

The gene calls are TRBV6-6 and TRBJ1-6; 9 bases match TRBD1. CDR1 is MNHNY and CDR2 is SVGAGI in the germline V gene (reference sequence). The length of the CDR3 is 15 residues. The trim removed 2 bases at V and 10 bases at J, leaving 6 bases unmatched. CDR3 in DNA: TGTGCCAGCAGTTACCCCACAGGGGGCGGATCACCCCTCCACTTT. Residues: CASSYPTGGGSPLHF.

The genes are TRBV6-1 and TRBJ2-7, with 12 bases matching TRBD1. With 1 base clipped from V and 5 bases from J, the junction kept 9 bases outside the gene matches. The germline CDR1 and CDR2 sequences are MNHNS and SASEGT. CDR3 length: 17 amino acids. The CDR3 region has the DNA TGTGCCAGCAGTGAAGGGGTGGGACAGGGGGCGCGAAACGAGCAGTACTTC. As protein: CASSEGVGQGARNEQYF.

The chain is built from TRBV9 and TRBJ2-3; 7 nucleotides match TRBD1. The CDR3 has 15 residues. With V trimmed by 0 bases and J by 3 bases, 4 bases remained unmatched. Germline values: CDR1 SGDLS, CDR2 YYNGEE. CDR3 sequence: CASSVGRTGTDTQYF. CDR3 sequence (DNA): TGTGCCAGCAGCGTAGGAAGGACAGGAACAGATACGCAGTATTTT.

J is TRBJ2-7 and V is TRBV27; D gene uncertain. The V gene lost 3 bases and the J gene lost 2 bases, with 8 bases spanning the gap. The V gene's germline CDR1 is MNHEY and CDR2 SMNVEV (reference sequence). CDR3 length equals 13 residues. In DNA, the CDR3 is TGTGCCAGCAGTTTCCGTAGAACCTACGAGCAGTACTTC. Its protein is CASSFRRTYEQYF.

This rearrangement joins TRBV7-3 to TRBJ2-2; 7 nucleotides match TRBD1. Germline CDR1 SGHTA, CDR2 FQGTGA. CDR3 length: 17 amino acids. Losses at the gene ends were 2 bases for V and 1 base for J; bases not matched to a gene: 7. As DNA, the CDR3 is TGTGCCAGCAGCTTAGGGAAGGGACAGCTGAACACCGGGGAGCTGTTTTTT. Its translation: CASSLGKGQLNTGELFF.

The rearrangement joins TRBV3-1 (or the pseudogene TRBV3-2) to TRBJ2-1; 7 bases line up with TRBD2. Per the germline V gene, CDR1 is LGHDT and CDR2 is YNNKEL (reference sequence). The junction had 6 bases not matched to a gene; V was cut back by 5 bases and J by 5 bases. The CDR3 has 14 amino acids. In nucleotides, the CDR3 is TGTGCCAGCAGCTACAGCGGGACTCACAATGAGCAGTTCTTC. Its protein product is CASSYSGTHNEQFF.

This chain links TRBV29-1 with TRBJ2-1; 9 bases align to TRBD2. The V segment lost 5 bases and the J segment 3 bases; nucleotides outside the gene matches: 11. Germline V lookup: CDR1 SQVTM, CDR2 ANQGSEA. This CDR3 has 16 amino acids. The CDR3 DNA reads TGCAGCGTTCCCTTAGGGGGACTAGCAGTCTACAATGAGCAGTTCTTC. This codes for CSVPLGGLAVYNEQFF.

The J gene is TRBJ2-1, the V gene TRBV7-3; 10 nucleotides agree with TRBD2. V shed 5 bases, J shed 8 bases, and the junction held 9 bases outside the gene matches. The germline gives CDR1 SGHTA, CDR2 FQGTGA. The CDR3 is made up of 15 amino acids. Written as DNA, the CDR3 is TGTGCCAGCAGCCAGCACAGCGGGAGGGGGGATGAGCAGTTCTTC. Translating gives CASSQHSGRGDEQFF. Using reference TRBV7-3 and TRBJ2-1 for the parts outside the CDR3, the full variable domain is GAGVSQTPSNKVTEKGKYVELRCDPISGHTALYWYRQSLGQGPEFLIYFQGTGAADDSGLPNDRFFAVRPEGSVSTLKIQRTERGDSAVYLCASSQHSGRGDEQFFGPGTRLTVL.

Sample share makes this clone medium-sized. CDR3 loop: CASSLFKGAGQPQHF. The CDR3 nucleotides are TGTGCCAGCAGTTTATTTAAGGGGGCGGGTCAGCCCCAGCATTTT. V usage is TRBV27 and J usage is TRBJ1-5, with 7 positions matching TRBD1. The germline V gene has CDR1 MNHEY and CDR2 SMNVEV (reference sequence). V gave up 1 base and J gave up 6 bases; unmatched junction bases: 6. This CDR3 comprises 15 residues.

This clone has only a few counts. The chain carries TRBV7-2 and TRBJ2-1, with 12 bases fitting TRBD2. V gave up 1 base and J gave up 6 bases; unmatched junction bases: 7. The CDR3 has 17 residues. Germline V gives CDR1 SGHTA, CDR2 FQGNSA. The CDR3 DNA sequence: TGTGCCAGCAGCTTAGAGGGGACTAGCGGGCGGATCAATGAGCAGTTCTTC. The encoded protein is CASSLEGTSGRINEQFF.

This chain connects TRBV6-1 to TRBJ2-2, with 8 bases identical to TRBD1. Losses at the gene ends were 5 bases for V and 0 bases for J; bases not matched to a gene: 11. The CDR3 loop spans 18 amino acids. Germline values: CDR1 MNHNS, CDR2 SASEGT. Here the CDR3 reads CASSKGQGALANTGELFF. In DNA, the CDR3 is TGTGCCAGCAGTAAAGGCCAGGGGGCGTTGGCGAACACCGGGGAGCTGTTTTTT.

The V gene is TRBV2, the J gene TRBJ1-2; TRBD1 agrees at 10 bases. J lost 4 bases, V lost 6 bases, and 5 bases had no gene match. Germline V gives CDR1 SNHLY, CDR2 FYNNEI. This CDR3 has 14 residues. CDR3 nucleotide sequence: TGTGCCAGCAGAGAGGGACAGGGGATCTATGGCTACACCTTC. Residues: CASREGQGIYGYTF.

This chain uses TRBV6-1 with TRBJ1-6; 8 nucleotides align to TRBD1. V trimming: 0 bases; J trimming: 7 bases; junction bases outside the gene matches: 2. CDR1 and CDR2 from the germline V gene are MNHNS and SASEGT. CDR3 length: 15 amino acids. The CDR3 loop is CASSEARTGNSPLHF. The CDR3 coding sequence is TGTGCCAGCAGTGAAGCAAGGACAGGGAATTCACCCCTCCACTTT.